This T cell receptor beta chain was identified in a study of T cells in Graves' hyperthyroidism and ophthalmopathy. This clonotype came up a few times. In germline, CDR1 is SGHTA, CDR2 FQGNSA. The CDR3 runs 14 residues. With 2 bases removed from V and 4 bases from J, the gap between germline ends came to 11 bases. There were TCR beta CDR3 regions amplified from RNA transcripts. A first-round RT-PCR of the TCR CDR3 used the HTBI primer set. One entry per CDR3 protein, called by TCRdb with MiXCR from the multiplex PCR reads. The profile shows hundreds of thousands of distinct CDR3 sequences, roughly 40% of them singletons.

The gene calls are TRBV7-2 and TRBJ2-5; either TRBD1 or TRBD2 may fit D (5 bases each). The sequenced material came from blood. This sequence originates from a man aged 18 to 35 with Graves' hyperthyroidism. CDR3 nucleotide sequence: TGTGCCAGCAGCTTAATATCCGGGGCAGAGACCCAGTACTTC. Its protein is CASSLISGAETQYF.